The 26 T cell receptor beta chains presented below share a single source sample, sequenced in a study of control samples from healthy donors and cancer patients. Profiling relied on immunoSEQ multiplex PCR, and the TCRdb table lists in-frame clones only, not all of them. Here the sample spans some 74,000 clones, over 90% being singletons. What was sequenced was blood. Source of these receptors: a woman between 25 and 40 years old in good health.

The rearrangement joins TRBV19 to TRBJ1-2, with 10 nucleotides matching TRBD1. The CDR3 is 15 residues long. Trimming removed 4 bases from V and 4 bases from J; junction bases left unmatched: 6. Germline CDR1 is LNHDA and CDR2 is SQIVND (reference sequence). In DNA form, the CDR3 reads TGTGCCAGTAGTAAAGACAGGGGGCGCTTCTATGGCTACACCTTC. Amino acids: CASSKDRGRFYGYTF.

The rearrangement joins TRBV28 to TRBJ1-1; 9 bases line up with TRBD1. The CDR3 spans 15 residues. V lost 3 bases to trimming and J lost 4 bases; unmatched junction nucleotides: 6. Germline-derived CDR1 and CDR2 are MDHEN and SYDVKM. This chain's CDR3 is CASSFLTGGATEAFF. The CDR3 DNA reads as TGTGCCAGCAGTTTTCTCACAGGGGGCGCCACTGAAGCTTTCTTT. Supplemented by reference TRBV28 and TRBJ1-1, the full variable domain reads DVKVTQSSRYLVKRTGEKVFLECVQDMDHENMFWYRQDPGLGLRLIYFSYDVKMKEKGDIPEGYSVSREKKERFSLILESASTNQTSMYLCASSFLTGGATEAFFGQGTRLTVV.

The CDR3 DNA is TGTGCCAGCCACTGGGGGACGGAGAATGAAAAACTGTTTTTT. Its translation: CASHWGTENEKLFF. The chain recombines TRBV28 with TRBJ1-4; tentatively, D is TRBD1 (5 bases). Per germline, CDR1 MDHEN and CDR2 SYDVKM. With 8 bases removed from V and 5 bases from J, the gap between germline ends came to 15 bases. The CDR3 consists of 14 residues.

A word on this clone: An end of the junction differs from the germline gene, which may be a read error. This chain uses TRBV12-3 or TRBV12-4 with TRBJ2-4; D perhaps matches TRBD2 (6 bases). The CDR3 consists of 12 residues. CDR3 protein: CASTSGVRTPSF. The CDR3 DNA reads as TGTGCCAGCACCTCGGGGGTCAGGACTCCCTCATTC.

This chain links TRBV19 with TRBJ1-1; no reliable D call. Germline V gene lookup returns CDR1 LNHDA and CDR2 SQIVND (reference sequence). V lost 11 bases and J lost 1, with 11 bases in between. The CDR3 runs to 12 residues. Here the CDR3 DNA reads TGTGCCGCAAGAGAGGGGAACACTGAAGCTTTCTTT. Translated, it gives CAAREGNTEAFF.

This CDR3 reads CASSRTSGGAGEQYF. CDR3 bases: TGTGCCAGCTCCCGGACTAGCGGGGGGGCAGGCGAGCAGTACTTC. The V gene is TRBV18, the J gene TRBJ2-7; TRBD2 matches at 15 bases. CDR1 and CDR2 from the germline V gene are KGHSH and LQKENI. This CDR3 is 15 amino acids long. Trimming cost V 6 bases and J 6 bases; bases outside gene matches: 6.

The chain is built from TRBV20-1 and TRBJ1-2; no definite D call. The CDR3 spans 11 residues. Germline assignment: CDR1 DFQATT and CDR2 SNEGSKA (reference sequence). Trimming left V 2 bases short and J 8 bases short, with 9 bases between. The CDR3 nucleotides are TGCAGTGCTAGATATGTCTCGGGCTACACCTTC. Protein: CSARYVSGYTF.

This chain joins TRBV19 and TRBJ2-1; TRBD2 matches 8 bases. V gave up 5 bases and J gave up 4 bases; unmatched junction bases: 10. The CDR3 runs 16 residues. Germline V gives CDR1 LNHDA, CDR2 SQIVND (reference sequence). The CDR3 bases are TGTGCCAGTAGTGTATTTAGCGGGACGTTATACAATGAGCAGTTCTTC. Amino acids: CASSVFSGTLYNEQFF. Complete variable domain (other parts from reference TRBV19 and TRBJ2-1): DGGITQSPKYLFRKEGQNVTLSCEQNLNHDAMYWYRQDPGQGLRLIYYSQIVNDFQKGDIAEGYSVSREKKESFPLTVTSAQKNPTAFYLCASSVFSGTLYNEQFFGPGTRLTVL.

The chain uses TRBV2 and TRBJ2-5, with TRBD2 as a possible D gene (6 bases). The ends were cut back, 2 bases at V and 2 bases at J, with 12 bases in the middle. The CDR3 has 15 residues. Germline V lookup: CDR1 SNHLY, CDR2 FYNNEI. CDR3 DNA sequence: TGTGCCAGCAGTGAAACTAGCAGTCGACAAGAGACCCAGTACTTC. This sequence encodes CASSETSSRQETQYF.

The chain combines TRBV9 with TRBJ1-5; no reliable D call. From germline, CDR1 is SGDLS and CDR2 YYNGEE. Trimming left V 0 bases short and J 1 base short, with 14 bases between. The CDR3 is 17 amino acids. CDR3 DNA sequence: TGTGCCAGCAGCGTAGCGTCTTCGGTAACGAGCAATCAGCCCCAGCATTTT. It translates to CASSVASSVTSNQPQHF.

V and J are TRBV20-1 and TRBJ1-1; D is unresolved. Trimming stripped 4 bases from V and 11 bases from J, with 11 bases between. The germline V gene has CDR1 DFQATT and CDR2 SNEGSKA (reference sequence). The CDR3 spans 10 residues. In DNA, the CDR3 is TGCAGTGCTACAGAAGGGTCGGCTTTCTTT. Amino acids: CSATEGSAFF.

About this clone: This specimen includes other DNA sequences encoding the same CDR3. CDR3 nucleotides: TGTGCCAGCTCACCCGGGACAGGGAATCAGCCCCAGCATTTT. Translated, it gives CASSPGTGNQPQHF. The chain has TRBV18 and TRBJ1-5, with 9 bases matching TRBD1. The V segment lost 3 bases and the J segment 4 bases; nucleotides outside the gene matches: 1. The CDR3 length is 14 residues. CDR1 and CDR2 (germline): KGHSH, LQKENI.

The V call is TRBV5-6, the J call TRBJ1-6; 9 bases line up with TRBD1. The V gene's germline CDR1 is SGHDT and CDR2 YYEEEE. V shed 4 bases, J shed 8 bases, and the junction held 10 bases outside the gene matches. CDR3 length equals 16 residues. CDR3 amino acids: CASSHRPTGGDSPLHF. The CDR3 coding sequence is TGTGCCAGCAGCCATAGGCCGACAGGGGGAGATTCACCCCTCCACTTT.

This chain uses TRBV18 with TRBJ2-2; D is undetermined. The germline gives CDR1 KGHSH, CDR2 LQKENI. V shed 3 bases and J shed 2 bases, with 7 bases lying between them. The CDR3 runs to 14 residues. The CDR3 bases are TGTGCCAGCTCACCTACCACCAACACCGGGGAGCTGTTTTTT. Translation gives CASSPTTNTGELFF.

The chain has TRBV5-4 and TRBJ2-5; D remains unclear. V was clipped by 4 bases and J by 1 base, with 8 bases between them. The CDR3 length is 13 residues. The germline V gene encodes CDR1 SGHNT and CDR2 YYREEE (reference sequence). The CDR3 coding sequence is TGTGCCAGCAGCATAACACCCCAAGAGACCCAGTACTTC. Its translation is CASSITPQETQYF.

This clone came up once. The genes are TRBV4-1 and TRBJ1-4; 9 nucleotides agree with TRBD1. V was pared by 2 bases and J by 10 bases, with 11 bases of the junction left unmatched. Germline CDR1 is MGHRA and CDR2 is YSYEKL. The CDR3 is 16 residues long. As DNA, the CDR3 is TGCGCCAGCAGCCAACTACAGGGGGCCTTCGGAGGAAAACTGTTTTTT. Its protein is CASSQLQGAFGGKLFF.

V usage is TRBV12-5 and J usage is TRBJ1-2; possibly TRBD1 for D (5 bases). Germline CDR1 is LGHNT and CDR2 is FRNRAP. The CDR3 totals 15 residues. Trimming took off 0 bases at V and 6 bases at J, with 14 bases between the two ends. The CDR3 spells CASGLVRSGGDGYTF. Written as DNA, the CDR3 is TGTGCTAGTGGTTTGGTACGGTCGGGAGGGGATGGCTACACCTTC.

This chain uses TRBV2 with TRBJ1-6, with D possibly TRBD1 on 5 matching bases. V was pared by 8 bases and J by 9 bases, with 14 bases between. This CDR3 contains 13 residues. The germline gives CDR1 SNHLY, CDR2 FYNNEI. CDR3: CASGGVSTSPLHF. Here the CDR3 DNA reads TGTGCCAGCGGGGGGGTGTCAACTTCACCCCTCCACTTT.

The chain recombines TRBV5-4 with TRBJ2-3; D ambiguous. This CDR3 comprises 13 residues. Germline V CDR1 and CDR2: SGHNT, YYREEE (reference sequence). V was cut by 4 bases and J by 6 bases, with 12 bases left in between. CDR3 amino acids: CASSPAPGDTQYF. CDR3 in DNA: TGTGCCAGCAGCCCGGCGCCTGGGGATACGCAGTATTTT.

In its sample, this clone was seen once. The chain uses TRBV9 and TRBJ1-1; 7 bases are a match to TRBD1. The CDR3 runs 15 residues. The germline V gene encodes CDR1 SGDLS and CDR2 YYNGEE. The V segment lost 3 bases and the J segment 1 base; nucleotides outside the gene matches: 6. The CDR3 nucleotides read TGTGCCAGCAGCGAAACAGGGGTGGCGAACACTGAAGCTTTCTTT. It yields the protein CASSETGVANTEAFF.

This clone occurred once. This chain's CDR3 is CASSPRGTDTQYF. In nucleotides, the CDR3 is TGTGCCAGCAGCCCTCGGGGCACAGATACGCAGTATTTT. This rearrangement joins TRBV4-2 to TRBJ2-3; no reliable D call. The CDR3 runs to 13 residues. V was pared by 4 bases and J by 1 base, with 6 bases between. Germline-derived CDR1 and CDR2 are LGHNA and YNFKEQ.

V and J are TRBV19 and TRBJ1-5; maybe TRBD1 (5 bases). This CDR3 contains 14 residues. V dropped 4 bases and J dropped 10 bases, with 17 bases sitting between them. The germline V gene encodes CDR1 LNHDA and CDR2 SQIVND (reference sequence). CDR3 residues: CASSTRDLFEPQHF. Here the CDR3 DNA reads TGTGCCAGTAGTACAAGGGACCTCTTCGAACCCCAGCATTTT.

The chain has TRBV19 and TRBJ1-1, with a tentative D call TRBD1 (6 bases). V was cut by 0 bases and J by 4 bases, with 24 bases left in between. The CDR3 is made up of 19 amino acids. Germline-derived CDR1 and CDR2 are LNHDA and SQIVND (reference sequence). The CDR3: CASSIDLIQGSGSVTEAFF. For the CDR3, the DNA is TGTGCCAGTAGTATAGATCTTATACAGGGATCGGGCTCGGTCACTGAAGCTTTCTTT.

This chain connects TRBV6-1 to TRBJ2-7; 8 nucleotides line up with TRBD1. Germline lookup yields CDR1 MNHNS and CDR2 SASEGT. The CDR3 is 16 residues long. J gave up 0 bases and V 3 bases, and 7 bases lay outside the gene matches. This chain's CDR3 is CASSDPGQGSSYEQYV. Here the CDR3 DNA reads TGTGCCAGCAGTGACCCAGGACAGGGTAGCTCCTACGAGCAGTACGTC.

This clone appeared a few times. V usage is TRBV12-3 or TRBV12-4 and J usage is TRBJ1-5, with 8 bases fitting TRBD1. The ends lost 5 bases at V and 5 bases at J; junction bases unmatched: 2. This CDR3 is 13 amino acids long. The CDR3 sequence is CASSRQGHQPQHF. The CDR3 DNA is TGTGCCAGCAGTAGACAGGGGCATCAGCCCCAGCATTTT.

V usage is TRBV19 and J usage is TRBJ1-1; no clear D. Per germline, CDR1 LNHDA and CDR2 SQIVND (reference sequence). The CDR3 is 16 amino acids. V shed 6 bases and J shed 0 bases, with 17 bases lying between them. CDR3 nucleotides: TGTGCCAGTAGAGCCGGACGGGGAATCATGAACACTGAAGCTTTCTTT. It specifies CASRAGRGIMNTEAFF.